Listed here are 14 T cell receptor beta chains from one sample, sequenced in a study of a mutant IDH1 vaccine in newly diagnosed glioma. Some clones are missing from TCRdb's copy, which holds only in-frame ones; the method was immunoSEQ multiplex PCR. The sample includes approximately 35,000 clones, approximately 87% of them seen just once. As for time point: week 23, last vaccination. Vaccination comprised doses that each held 300 ug of mutant IDH1 20-mer peptide, plus topical imiquimod. No antigen has been assigned to these receptors. Specimen: PBMCs, collected from a glioma patient whose treatment included an IDH1 peptide vaccine. Source of these receptors: a man in his forties with glioma.

CDR3 in amino acids: CASTFTPEGAIYGYTF. The CDR3 nucleotides are TGTGCCAGCACCTTTACCCCAGAGGGGGCGATCTATGGCTACACCTTC. The rearrangement links TRBV28 to TRBJ1-2, with TRBD1 matching 7 bases. V shed 7 bases and J 4 bases; nucleotides not matched to a gene: 15. This CDR3 has 16 residues. The germline V gene has CDR1 MDHEN and CDR2 SYDVKM.

The V and J genes are TRBV19 and TRBJ2-2, with 7 bases that match TRBD1. Germline V gives CDR1 LNHDA, CDR2 SQIVND (reference sequence). V gave up 6 bases and J gave up 2 bases; unmatched junction bases: 12. The CDR3 extends over 17 amino acids. DNA of the CDR3: TGTGCCAGTAGGGCGACCCTGGGACAGACTAACACCGGGGAGCTGTTTTTT. As protein: CASRATLGQTNTGELFF.

This clone showed up just once. The chain joins TRBV7-8 to TRBJ1-3; no firm D call. Germline V gene sequence: CDR1 SGHVS, CDR2 FQNEAQ. The V end was cut by 2 bases, the J end by 1 base, with 9 bases between. CDR3 length: 15 residues. The CDR3 DNA reads TGTGCCAGCAGCTTAAAGACGGTATCTGGAAACACCATATATTTT. Amino acid sequence: CASSLKTVSGNTIYF.

The chain joins TRBV6-4 to TRBJ1-1; D gene unclear. Deletions cut 5 bases from V and 11 bases from J, with 15 bases between. The CDR3 loop spans 12 amino acids. Germline loops: CDR1 MRHNA, CDR2 SNTAGT. The CDR3 here is CASSKSCMAAFF. DNA for the CDR3: TGTGCCAGCAGTAAAAGTTGTATGGCGGCTTTCTTT.

The rearrangement links TRBV5-3 to TRBJ2-7, with D maybe TRBD2 (6 bases). TRBV5-3 is an open reading frame whose function is uncertain. The germline V and J ends were trimmed by 3 bases and 3 bases, with 13 bases remaining between them. This CDR3 comprises 14 residues. CDR3 nucleotides: TGTGCCAGAAGCTCCTTAGCGGACCTCTACGAGCAGTACTTC. It specifies CARSSLADLYEQYF.

This clone was counted a single time. The chain uses TRBV4-3 and TRBJ2-1, with TRBD2 identical over 7 bases. This CDR3 spans 13 amino acids. Trimming cost V 4 bases and J 8 bases; bases outside gene matches: 5. Germline CDR1 LGHNA, CDR2 YSLEER. CDR3 coding DNA: TGCGCCAGCAGCCTTCAGCGGGAAGATGAGCAGTTCTTC. Translated, it gives CASSLQREDEQFF.

The genes are TRBV5-1 and TRBJ2-7, with TRBD2 matching over 8 bases. Germline values: CDR1 SGHRS, CDR2 YFSETQ. V trimming: 4 bases; J trimming: 0 bases; junction bases outside the gene matches: 6. The CDR3 has 15 amino acids. The CDR3 nucleotides are TGCGCCAGCAGCCCCGTGAGCGGGAGCTCCTACGAGCAGTACTTC. Its protein product is CASSPVSGSSYEQYF.

This chain connects TRBV27 to TRBJ2-1; 9 bases are shared with TRBD1. The CDR3 is 13 residues long. Germline V CDR1 and CDR2: MNHEY, SMNVEV (reference sequence). V was pared by 4 bases and J by 7 bases, with 2 bases of the junction left unmatched. For the CDR3, the DNA is TGTGCCAGCAGTTACAGGGGGCGGAATGAGCAGTTCTTC. It yields the protein CASSYRGRNEQFF.

The chain employs TRBV29-1 and TRBJ2-3, with D perhaps TRBD2 (6 bases). CDR1 SQVTM and CDR2 ANQGSEA come from the germline V gene. V was cut by 2 bases and J by 0 bases, with 12 bases left in between. CDR3 size: 15 residues. This CDR3 is CSVELERVSTDTQYF. CDR3 bases: TGCAGCGTTGAATTAGAGCGGGTTAGCACAGATACGCAGTATTTT.

The rearrangement links TRBV7-8 to TRBJ2-2, with a tentative D call TRBD2 (5 bases). Between the trimmed V and J ends, which lost 0 bases and 0 bases, there was a span of 5 bases. CDR1 is SGHVS and CDR2 is FQNEAQ in the germline V gene. This CDR3 has 15 amino acids. In DNA, the CDR3 is TGTGCCAGCAGCTTAGCCGGGACGAACACCGGGGAGCTGTTTTTT. Translation: CASSLAGTNTGELFF.

The rearrangement uses TRBV11-2 and TRBJ1-5; 12 bases fit TRBD1. Germline V CDR1 and CDR2: SGHAT, FQNNGV. The CDR3 has 14 amino acids. The J segment lost 7 bases and the V segment lost 5 bases, leaving 3 bases of the junction unmatched. The CDR3 sequence is CASSRDRGHQPQHF. CDR3 bases: TGTGCCAGCAGCCGGGACAGGGGGCACCAGCCCCAGCATTTT. Together with reference TRBV11-2 and TRBJ1-5, the CDR3 gives the full variable domain: EAGVAQSPRYKIIEKRQSVAFWCNPISGHATLYWYQQILGQGPKLLIQFQNNGVVDDSQLPKDRFSAERLKGVDSTLKIQPAKLEDSAVYLCASSRDRGHQPQHFGDGTRLSIL.

This chain connects TRBV27 to TRBJ2-5; 10 bases align to TRBD2. Germline loops: CDR1 MNHEY, CDR2 SMNVEV (reference sequence). With 5 bases clipped from V and 4 bases from J, the junction kept 4 bases outside the gene matches. The CDR3 is made up of 14 amino acids. The CDR3 region has the DNA TGTGCCAGCAGTCCCGTAGCGGGAGGAGAGACCCAGTACTTC. Translated, it gives CASSPVAGGETQYF.

CDR3 region: CASSRTLTYEQYF. CDR3 sequence (DNA): TGTGCCAGCAGCCGGACCCTAACCTACGAGCAGTACTTC. The chain couples TRBV21-1 to TRBJ2-7. TRBV21-1 is shown as a pseudogene. The CDR3 has 13 residues.

Only a few counts were recorded for this clone. The chain couples TRBV2 to TRBJ1-1; possible D gene TRBD1, 6 bases. In germline, CDR1 is SNHLY, CDR2 FYNNEI. This CDR3 has 14 amino acids. V lost 6 bases to trimming and J lost 1 base, with 12 bases between them. The CDR3 nucleotides are TGTGCCAGCAGACCAGGGACATCGAACACTGAAGCTTTCTTT. This encodes CASRPGTSNTEAFF.